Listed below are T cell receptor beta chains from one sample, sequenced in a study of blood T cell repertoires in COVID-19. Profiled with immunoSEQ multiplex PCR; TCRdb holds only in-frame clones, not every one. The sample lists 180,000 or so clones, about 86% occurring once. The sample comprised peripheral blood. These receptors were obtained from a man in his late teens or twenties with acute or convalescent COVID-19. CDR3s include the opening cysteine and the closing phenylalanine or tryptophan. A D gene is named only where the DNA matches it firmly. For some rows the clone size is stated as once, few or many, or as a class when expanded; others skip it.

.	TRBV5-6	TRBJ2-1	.	TGTGCCAGCAGCCAGACCTACAATGAGCAGTTCTTC	CASSQTYNEQFF
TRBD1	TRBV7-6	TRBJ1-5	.	TGTGCCAGCAGCCTCGGGACAGGGAGGAATCAGCCCCAGCATTTT	CASSLGTGRNQPQHF
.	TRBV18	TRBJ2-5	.	TGTGCCAGCTCACCCACAGGCCACCAAGAGACCCAGTACTTC	CASSPTGHQETQYF
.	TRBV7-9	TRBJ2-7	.	TGTGCCAGCAGCTTAGCGGGGCAACTCGGCGAGCAGTACTTC	CASSLAGQLGEQYF
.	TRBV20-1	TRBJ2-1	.	TGCAGTGCTAGCTCGGGTCATGAGCAGTTCTTC	CSASSGHEQFF
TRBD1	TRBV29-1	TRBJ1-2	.	TGCAGCGTTGACCAACGGGGACAGGGGGTATTTTATGGCTACACCTTC	CSVDQRGQGVFYGYTF
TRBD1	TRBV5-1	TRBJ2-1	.	TGCGCCAGCAGCAATGCCGGGACAGGGGGCAATGAGCAGTTCTTC	CASSNAGTGGNEQFF
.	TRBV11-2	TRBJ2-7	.	TGTGCCAGCAGGCTAGGGGGAGACGAGCAGTACTTC	CASRLGGDEQYF
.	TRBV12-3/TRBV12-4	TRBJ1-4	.	TGTGCCAGCAGTCGCAGGCTTAATGAAAAACTGTTTTTT	CASSRRLNEKLFF
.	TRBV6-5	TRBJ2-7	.	TGTGCCAGCAGTTTCACGACATCCCCAAACTACGAGCAGTACTTC	CASSFTTSPNYEQYF
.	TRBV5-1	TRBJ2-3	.	TGCGCCAGCAGCTTGGGACCCTCAGGTACGCAGTATTTT	CASSLGPSGTQYF
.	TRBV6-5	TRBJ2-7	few	TGTGCCAGCAGTCCCAGGGTAGGGTTCTACGAGCAGTACTTC	CASSPRVGFYEQYF
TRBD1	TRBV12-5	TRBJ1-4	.	TGTGCTAGTGCCCTACAGGGGGGAGAGGAAAAACTGTTTTTT	CASALQGGEEKLFF
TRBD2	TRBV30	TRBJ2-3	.	TGTGCCTGGAGTGCGGGGGCGGGGGGGAGCACAGATACGCAGTATTTT	CAWSAGAGGSTDTQYF
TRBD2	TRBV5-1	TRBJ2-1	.	TGCGCCAGCAACCCGGGACTAGCGGGGGCCGGCTCTAGTGGTGAGCAGTTCTTC	CASNPGLAGAGSSGEQFF
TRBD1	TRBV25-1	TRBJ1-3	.	TGTGCCAGCAGTGGAGAGACAGGGAACTCTGGAAACACCATATATTTT	CASSGETGNSGNTIYF
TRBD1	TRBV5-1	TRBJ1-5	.	TGCGCCAGCAGCCCCGGACAGGATTATCAGCCCCAGCATTTT	CASSPGQDYQPQHF
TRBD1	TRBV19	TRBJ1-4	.	TGTGCCAGTAGTCTACCGGACAGGGTTAATGAAAAACTGTTTTTT	CASSLPDRVNEKLFF
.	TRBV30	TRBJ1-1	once	TGTGCCTGGAGCTGGGACTCCGAATCGAGCGCTTTCTTT	CAWSWDSESSAFF
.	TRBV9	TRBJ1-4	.	TGTGCCAGCAGCGTATGGGCAGGGCAGGATGAAAAACTGTTTTTT	CASSVWAGQDEKLFF
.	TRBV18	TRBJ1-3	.	TGTGCCAGCTCACCGACAGTAGCTGGAAACACCATATATTTT	CASSPTVAGNTIYF
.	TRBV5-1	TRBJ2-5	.	TGCGCCAGCAGCCCGGGGGTAAGGGTTACAGAGACCCAGTACTTC	CASSPGVRVTETQYF
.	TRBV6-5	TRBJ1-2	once	TGTGCCAGCAATCCCCAAACCGGGTTCCGTTATGGCTACACCTTC	CASNPQTGFRYGYTF
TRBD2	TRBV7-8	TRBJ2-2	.	TGTGCCAGCAGCTTAGGAGCGGGACTAATGAACACCGGGGAGCTGTTTTTT	CASSLGAGLMNTGELFF
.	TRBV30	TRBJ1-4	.	TGTGCCTGGAGTGACTTAAAGGGCCGAGGGGAAAAACTGTTTTTT	CAWSDLKGRGEKLFF
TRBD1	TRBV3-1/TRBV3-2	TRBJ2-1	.	TGTGCCAGCAGCCCTTCGGTCGGACAGGGCTCGTACAATGAGCAGTTCTTC	CASSPSVGQGSYNEQFF
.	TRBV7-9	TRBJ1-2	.	TGTGCCAGCAGCTTAAGAGCAAGTACCTATGGCTACACCTTC	CASSLRASTYGYTF
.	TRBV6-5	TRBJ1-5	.	TGTGCCAGCAGCGACGACAGGATGAGCAATCAGCCCCAGCATTTT	CASSDDRMSNQPQHF
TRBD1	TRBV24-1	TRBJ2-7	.	TGTGCCACCAGTGATCCGTCCAGGGGGCTTGGCGAGCAGTACTTC	CATSDPSRGLGEQYF
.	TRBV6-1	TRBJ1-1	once	TGTGCCAGCAGTGAAGCGTTGCGGGGGCGAAGGACTGAAGCTTTCTTT	CASSEALRGRRTEAFF
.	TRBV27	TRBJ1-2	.	TGTGCCAGCGGACGGCCCGAAGGGGTTGGCTACACCTTC	CASGRPEGVGYTF
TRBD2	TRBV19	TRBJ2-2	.	TGTGCCAGTAGTATCGCCCCTCGGAGCGGGGGGAGACCCACCGGGGAGCTGTTTTTT	CASSIAPRSGGRPTGELFF
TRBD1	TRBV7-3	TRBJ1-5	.	TGTGCCAGCAGCACCCGACAGGGGGATGTGAAACAGCCCCAGCATTTT	CASSTRQGDVKQPQHF
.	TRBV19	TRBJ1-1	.	TGTGCCAGTAGTATCCAGGGGAGCACTGAAGCTTTCTTT	CASSIQGSTEAFF
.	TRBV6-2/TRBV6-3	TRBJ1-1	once	TGTGCCAGCAGTTTACCGGACCACGGGGGCACTGAAGCTTTCTTT	CASSLPDHGGTEAFF
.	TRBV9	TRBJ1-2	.	TGTGCCAGCAGCGTAGTCGACACCGGTGGCTACACCTTC	CASSVVDTGGYTF
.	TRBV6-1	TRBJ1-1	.	TGTGCCAGCAGTGAAACAGGGCTGAACACTGAAGCTTTCTTT	CASSETGLNTEAFF
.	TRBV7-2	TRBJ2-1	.	TGTGCCAGCAGCTTATTCCCGCGGGGGCGCCACTACAATGAGCAGTTCTTC	CASSLFPRGRHYNEQFF
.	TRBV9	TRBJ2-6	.	TGTGCCAGCAGTTTAGCCGGGACTGGGGCCAACGTCCTGACTTTC	CASSLAGTGANVLTF
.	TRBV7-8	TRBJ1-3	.	TGTGCCAGCAGCTTAGCGGGGGGATCTGGAAACACCATATATTTT	CASSLAGGSGNTIYF
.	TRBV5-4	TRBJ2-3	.	TGTGCCAGCAGCCCTACCGAGGCAGATACGCAGTATTTT	CASSPTEADTQYF